Listed here is a single T cell receptor (beta chain). This clone's antigen is unknown. Qualities for individual bases were not recorded, and no much larger clone is one base off. TCRbeta CDR3 regions were amplified from genomic DNA by means of the immunoSEQ Assay, a bias-controlled multiplex PCR. In the authors' own workflow: The number of nucleated cells in each sample was estimated by amplification of reference gene primers within the assay. Sequence reads were collapsed and filtered to measure the absolute abundance of every unique TCRbeta CDR3 rearrangement. For each sample, productive Simpson clonality was calculated by taking the square root of Simpson's diversity index across productive rearrangements. TCRdb carries this immuneACCESS record with in-frame sequences only. Its versions omit some clonotypes, under half of them owing to an unresolved V gene in the studies checked, with the rest unexplained. V and J calls and clone size follow that table, whereas D and trimming were derived from the DNA. This sample is represented by about 88,000 clones; 70% to 90% of them were singletons. The top ten constitute around 3% of the sample.

From a lookup of the germline V gene, CDR1 and CDR2 are SGHVS and FNYEAQ. Trimmed from V: 6 bases; trimmed from J: 2 bases; junction bases lacking a gene match: 4. From its cysteine to its phenylalanine, the CDR3 spans 17 amino acids. Only the CDR3 region is kept as DNA, spanning 51 bases read in frame from base 1. This sample was taken from a study of blood T cell repertoires in COVID-19 (dated by TCRdb to the early 2020s). Background on the whole study: Collaborator samples came from the United States, Italy and Spain and covered acute and convalescent phases of COVID-19. The material from the prospective study consisted of cDNA or gDNA derived from T cells, B-cell-depleted T cells, or PBMCs. Subjects who had been exposed to COVID-19, were actively infected with it, or had recovered from it provided the deeply sampled blood TCRbeta repertoires that made up the dataset. The repertoires were made available in a free public database intended to serve as a resource for research on the immune response to SARS-CoV-2. Samples came from the ongoing ImmuneRACE study (first 160 participants) plus 1,254 subjects from 6 global collaborators. Sample metadata almost always included a de-identified subject ID, COVID-19 status, age in years and sex. HLA class I and class II types, where available, came from metadata supplied by the sample provider rather than from assay-based typing. On the study overall, not on this receptor specifically: Clinical and demographic metadata were provided uncurated, with the amount varying by source and participant.

The collaborating institutions used their own protocols to collect whole blood in K2EDTA tubes. For TCRbeta analysis, collaborator samples were shipped as frozen whole blood, as isolated PBMCs, or as DNA extracted from either sample type. Recombination connected TRBV7-6 to TRBJ2-2; TRBD2 matches 15 bases in the middle. Sequencing input: peripheral blood. This receptor was taken from an elderly woman with acute or convalescent COVID-19. The CDR3 in this case is CASSRTSGGANTGELFF. DNA sequence: TGTGCCAGCAGTCGGACTAGCGGGGGGGCTAACACCGGGGAGCTGTTTTTT.